This TCR beta chain derives from a study of OX40 agonist ivuxolimab in advanced cancers. The repertoire was sequenced with immunoSEQ multiplex PCR; TCRdb's copy has only in-frame clones and lacks some. Of over 40,000 clones listed, 84% were seen once; the top ten hold around 4.6%. There are 13 residues in the CDR3. Trimming pared 3 bases from V and 3 bases from J, leaving 9 bases between. The germline V gene encodes CDR1 SGHTS and CDR2 YDEGEE. Only a few counts were recorded for this clone. This chain connects TRBV5-8 to TRBJ1-1; no firm D call. This specimen was CD4+ or CD8+ T cells sorted from blood, taken in a trial of the OX40 agonist ivuxolimab. This clonotype was obtained from an adult with an advanced solid tumor such as melanoma, head and neck, liver or kidney cancer. The CDR3 protein is CASSYQTDTEAFF. The CDR3 nucleotides are TGTGCCAGCAGCTACCAGACGGACACTGAAGCTTTCTTT.